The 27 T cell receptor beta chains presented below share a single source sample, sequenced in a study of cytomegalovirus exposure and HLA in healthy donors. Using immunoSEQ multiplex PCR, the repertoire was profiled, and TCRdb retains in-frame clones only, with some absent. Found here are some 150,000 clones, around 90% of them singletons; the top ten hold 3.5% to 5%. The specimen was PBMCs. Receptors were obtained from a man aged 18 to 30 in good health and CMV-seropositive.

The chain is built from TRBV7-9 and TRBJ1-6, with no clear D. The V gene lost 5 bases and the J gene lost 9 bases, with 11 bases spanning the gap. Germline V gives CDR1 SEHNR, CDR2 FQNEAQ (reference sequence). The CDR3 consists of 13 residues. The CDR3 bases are TGTGCCAGCAGCCCAGCGGCGGGTTCACCCCTCCACTTT. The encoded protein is CASSPAAGSPLHF.

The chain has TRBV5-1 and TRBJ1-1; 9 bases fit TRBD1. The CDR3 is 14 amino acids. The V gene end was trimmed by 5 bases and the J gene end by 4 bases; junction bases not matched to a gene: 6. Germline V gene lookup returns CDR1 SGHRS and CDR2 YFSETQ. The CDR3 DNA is TGCGCCAGCAGTCGCCAGGACAGGGGCACTGAAGCTTTCTTT. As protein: CASSRQDRGTEAFF.

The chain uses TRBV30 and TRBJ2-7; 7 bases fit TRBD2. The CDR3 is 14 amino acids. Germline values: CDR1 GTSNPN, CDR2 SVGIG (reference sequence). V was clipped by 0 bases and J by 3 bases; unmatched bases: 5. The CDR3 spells CAWSVGSGVYEQYF. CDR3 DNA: TGTGCCTGGAGTGTAGGCAGCGGGGTCTACGAGCAGTACTTC. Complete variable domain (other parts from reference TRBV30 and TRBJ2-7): SQTIHQWPATLVQPVGSPLSLECTVEGTSNPNLYWYRQAAGRGLQLLFYSVGIGQISSEVPQNLSASRPQDRQFILSSKKLLLSDSGFYLCAWSVGSGVYEQYFGPGTRLTVT.

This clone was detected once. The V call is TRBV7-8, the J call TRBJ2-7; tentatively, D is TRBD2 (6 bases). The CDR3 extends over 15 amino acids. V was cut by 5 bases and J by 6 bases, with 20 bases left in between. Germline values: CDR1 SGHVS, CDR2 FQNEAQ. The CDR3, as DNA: TGTGCCAGCAGCCCAAGACTAGTTCCACCCGGCGAGCAGTACTTC. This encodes CASSPRLVPPGEQYF. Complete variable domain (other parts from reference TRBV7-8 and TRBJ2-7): GAGVSQSPRYKVAKRGQDVALRCDPISGHVSLFWYQQALGQGPEFLTYFQNEAQLDKSGLPSDRFFAERPEGSVSTLKIQRTQQEDSAVYLCASSPRLVPPGEQYFGPGTRLTVT.

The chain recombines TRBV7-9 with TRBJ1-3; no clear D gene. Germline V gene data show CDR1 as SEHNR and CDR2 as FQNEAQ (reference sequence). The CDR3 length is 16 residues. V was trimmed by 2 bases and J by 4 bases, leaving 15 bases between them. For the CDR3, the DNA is TGTGCCAGCAGCTTAATACGGGGAGTAGAAGGAAACACCATATATTTT. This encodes CASSLIRGVEGNTIYF.

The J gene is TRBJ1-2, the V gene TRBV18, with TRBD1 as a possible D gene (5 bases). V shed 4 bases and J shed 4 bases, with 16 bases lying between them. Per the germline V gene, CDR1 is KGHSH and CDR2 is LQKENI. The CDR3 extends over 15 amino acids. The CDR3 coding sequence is TGTGCCAGCTCACGATGGACGCCCCAGGGCTATGGCTACACCTTC. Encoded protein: CASSRWTPQGYGYTF.

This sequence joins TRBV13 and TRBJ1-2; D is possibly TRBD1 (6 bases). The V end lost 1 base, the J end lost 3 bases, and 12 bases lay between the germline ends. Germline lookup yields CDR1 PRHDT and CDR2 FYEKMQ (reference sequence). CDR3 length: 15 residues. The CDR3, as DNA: TGTGCCAGCAGCTTAGAATCAGGGGAGTACTATGGCTACACCTTC. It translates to CASSLESGEYYGYTF.

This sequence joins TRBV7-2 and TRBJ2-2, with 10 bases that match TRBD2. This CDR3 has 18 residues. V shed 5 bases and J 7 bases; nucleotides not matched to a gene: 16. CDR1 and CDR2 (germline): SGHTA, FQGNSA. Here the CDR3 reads CASSPRGLAAAGGGELFF. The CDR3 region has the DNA TGTGCCAGCAGCCCGAGAGGACTAGCGGCCGCTGGGGGCGGGGAGCTGTTTTTT.

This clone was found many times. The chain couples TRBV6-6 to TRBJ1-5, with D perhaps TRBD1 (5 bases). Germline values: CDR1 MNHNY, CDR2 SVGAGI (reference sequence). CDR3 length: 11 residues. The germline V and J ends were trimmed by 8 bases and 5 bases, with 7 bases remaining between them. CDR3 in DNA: TGTGCCAGCGGGGCGGATCAGCCCCAGCATTTT. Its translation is CASGADQPQHF.

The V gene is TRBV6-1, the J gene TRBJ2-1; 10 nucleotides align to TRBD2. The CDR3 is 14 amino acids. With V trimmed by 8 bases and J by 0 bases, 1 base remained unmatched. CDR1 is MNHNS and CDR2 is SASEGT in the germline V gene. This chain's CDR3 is CASERGGSYNEQFF. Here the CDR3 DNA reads TGTGCCAGCGAGCGGGGGGGCTCCTACAATGAGCAGTTCTTC.

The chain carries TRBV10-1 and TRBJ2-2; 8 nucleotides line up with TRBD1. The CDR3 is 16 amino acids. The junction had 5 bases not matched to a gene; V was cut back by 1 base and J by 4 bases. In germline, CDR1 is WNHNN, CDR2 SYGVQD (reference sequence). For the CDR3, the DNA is TGCGCCAGCAGTGAGTTGGCCGGGACAGGCACCGGGGAGCTGTTTTTT. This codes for CASSELAGTGTGELFF.

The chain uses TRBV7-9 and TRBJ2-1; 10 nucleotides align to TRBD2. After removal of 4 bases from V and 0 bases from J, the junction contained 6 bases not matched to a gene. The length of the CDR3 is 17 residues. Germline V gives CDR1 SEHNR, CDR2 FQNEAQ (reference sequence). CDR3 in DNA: TGTGCCAGCAGCTCTGAATCTAGCGGGAGCTCCTACAATGAGCAGTTCTTC. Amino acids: CASSSESSGSSYNEQFF.

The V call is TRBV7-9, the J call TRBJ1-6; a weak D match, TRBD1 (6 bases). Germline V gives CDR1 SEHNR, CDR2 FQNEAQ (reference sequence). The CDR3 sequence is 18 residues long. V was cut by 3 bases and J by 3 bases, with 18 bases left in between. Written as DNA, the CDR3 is TGTGCCAGCAGCTTGGGGACACCCGGAACCAACTATAATTCACCCCTCCACTTT. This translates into CASSLGTPGTNYNSPLHF.

In DNA form, the CDR3 reads TGTGCCAGTAGTATGGGACAGGGCGGGAATAGCAATCAGCCCCAGCATTTT. Amino acid sequence: CASSMGQGGNSNQPQHF. V usage is TRBV19 and J usage is TRBJ1-5; 9 nucleotides match TRBD1. This CDR3 comprises 17 residues. Per the germline V gene, CDR1 is LNHDA and CDR2 is SQIVND (reference sequence). V shed 3 bases, J shed 0 bases, and the junction held 6 bases outside the gene matches.

CDR3 in amino acids: CASSFGENTEAFF. In DNA form, the CDR3 reads TGCGCCAGCAGCTTCGGGGAGAACACTGAAGCTTTCTTT. V gene TRBV5-1 combines with J gene TRBJ1-1; no clear D. Trimming pared 2 bases from V and 1 base from J, leaving 6 bases between. CDR1 and CDR2 from the germline V gene are SGHRS and YFSETQ. The CDR3 is made up of 13 amino acids.

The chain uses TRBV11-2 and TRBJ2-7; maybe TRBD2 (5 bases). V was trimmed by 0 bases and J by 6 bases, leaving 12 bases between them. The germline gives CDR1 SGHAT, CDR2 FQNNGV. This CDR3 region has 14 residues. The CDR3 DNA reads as TGTGCCAGCAGCTTAGATAAAGGGAGAGGCGAGCAGTACTTC. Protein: CASSLDKGRGEQYF.

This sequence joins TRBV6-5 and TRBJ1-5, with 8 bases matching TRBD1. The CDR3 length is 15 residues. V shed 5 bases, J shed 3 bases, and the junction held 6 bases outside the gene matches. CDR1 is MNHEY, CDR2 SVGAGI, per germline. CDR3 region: CASSRDRGLNQPQHF. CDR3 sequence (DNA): TGTGCCAGCAGTCGAGACAGGGGCCTCAATCAGCCCCAGCATTTT.

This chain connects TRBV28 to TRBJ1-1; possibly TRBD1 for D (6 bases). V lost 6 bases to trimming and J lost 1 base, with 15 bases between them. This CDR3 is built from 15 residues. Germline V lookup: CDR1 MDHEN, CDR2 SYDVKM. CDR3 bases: TGTGCCAGCAGCCAAGCAGGGGTCAGGAACACTGAAGCTTTCTTT. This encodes CASSQAGVRNTEAFF.

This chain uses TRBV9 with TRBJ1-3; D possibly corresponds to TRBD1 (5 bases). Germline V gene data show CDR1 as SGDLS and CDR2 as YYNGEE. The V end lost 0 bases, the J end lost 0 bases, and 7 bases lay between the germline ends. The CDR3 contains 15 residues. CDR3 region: CASSVADSSGNTIYF. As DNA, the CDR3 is TGTGCCAGCAGCGTAGCCGACAGCTCTGGAAACACCATATATTTT. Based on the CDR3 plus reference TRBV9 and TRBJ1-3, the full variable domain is DSGVTQTPKHLITATGQRVTLRCSPRSGDLSVYWYQQSLDQGLQFLIQYYNGEERAKGNILERFSAQQFPDLHSELNLSSLELGDSALYFCASSVADSSGNTIYFGEGSWLTVV.

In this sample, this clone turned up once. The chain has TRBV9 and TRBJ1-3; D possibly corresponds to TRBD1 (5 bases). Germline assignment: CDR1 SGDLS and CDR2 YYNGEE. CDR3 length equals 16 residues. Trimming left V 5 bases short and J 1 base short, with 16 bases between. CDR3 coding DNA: TGTGCCAGCAGGAAAGGGGAGGACGGGTCTGGAAACACCATATATTTT. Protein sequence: CASRKGEDGSGNTIYF.

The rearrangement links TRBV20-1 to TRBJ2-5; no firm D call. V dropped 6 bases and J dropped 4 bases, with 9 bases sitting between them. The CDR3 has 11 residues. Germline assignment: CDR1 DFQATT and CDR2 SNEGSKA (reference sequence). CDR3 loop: CSAAVRETQYF. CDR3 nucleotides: TGCAGTGCCGCGGTACGAGAGACCCAGTACTTC.

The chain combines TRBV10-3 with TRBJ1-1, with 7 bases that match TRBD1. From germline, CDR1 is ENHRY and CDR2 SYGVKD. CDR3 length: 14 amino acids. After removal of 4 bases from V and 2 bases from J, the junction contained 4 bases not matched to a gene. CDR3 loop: CAISAGTVNTEAFF. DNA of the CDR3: TGTGCCATCAGTGCCGGGACAGTTAACACTGAAGCTTTCTTT.

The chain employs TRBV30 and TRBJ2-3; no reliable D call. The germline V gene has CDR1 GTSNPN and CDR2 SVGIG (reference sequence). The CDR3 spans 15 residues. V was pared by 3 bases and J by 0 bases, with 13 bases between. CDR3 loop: CAWRPPEFSTDTQYF. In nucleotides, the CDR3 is TGTGCCTGGAGACCCCCAGAATTCAGCACAGATACGCAGTATTTT.

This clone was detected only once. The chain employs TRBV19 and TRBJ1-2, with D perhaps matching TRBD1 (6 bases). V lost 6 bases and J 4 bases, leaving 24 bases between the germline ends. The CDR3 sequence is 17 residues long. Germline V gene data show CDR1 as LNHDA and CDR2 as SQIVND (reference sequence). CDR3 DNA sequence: TGTGCCAGTAGCCTCAGACAGGCCGTTTATATAACCTATGGCTACACCTTC. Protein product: CASSLRQAVYITYGYTF.

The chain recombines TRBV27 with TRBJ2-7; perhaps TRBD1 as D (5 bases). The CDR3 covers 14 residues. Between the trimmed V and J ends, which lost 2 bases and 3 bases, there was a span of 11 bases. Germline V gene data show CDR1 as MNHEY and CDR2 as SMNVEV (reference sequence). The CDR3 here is CASSLGTGIYEQYF. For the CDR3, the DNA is TGTGCCAGCAGTTTAGGAACAGGAATCTACGAGCAGTACTTC.

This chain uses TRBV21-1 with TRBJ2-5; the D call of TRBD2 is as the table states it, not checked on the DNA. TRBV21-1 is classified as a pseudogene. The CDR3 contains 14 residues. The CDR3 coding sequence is TGTGCCAGCAAGAGGGAGCCCCCGGGGGAGACCCAGTACTTC. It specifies CASKREPPGETQYF.

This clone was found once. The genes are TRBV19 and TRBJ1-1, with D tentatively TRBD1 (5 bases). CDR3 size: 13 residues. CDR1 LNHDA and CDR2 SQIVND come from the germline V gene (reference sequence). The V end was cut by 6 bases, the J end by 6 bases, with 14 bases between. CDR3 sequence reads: CASSLGRGAEAFF. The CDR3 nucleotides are TGTGCCAGTAGCCTTGGGAGGGGAGCTGAAGCTTTCTTT.